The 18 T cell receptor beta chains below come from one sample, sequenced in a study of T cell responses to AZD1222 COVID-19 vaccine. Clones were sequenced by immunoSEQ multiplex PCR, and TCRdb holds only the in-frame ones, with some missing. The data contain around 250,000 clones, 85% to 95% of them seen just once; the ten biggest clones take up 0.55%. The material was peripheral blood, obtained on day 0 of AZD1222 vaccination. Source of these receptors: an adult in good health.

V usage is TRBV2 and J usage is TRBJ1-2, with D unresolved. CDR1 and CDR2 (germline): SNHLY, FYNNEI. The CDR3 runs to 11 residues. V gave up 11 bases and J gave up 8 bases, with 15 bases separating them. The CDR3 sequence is CAFRGARGYTF. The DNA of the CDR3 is TGTGCCTTCCGAGGAGCGAGGGGCTACACCTTC. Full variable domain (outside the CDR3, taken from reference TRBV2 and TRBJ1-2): EPEVTQTPSHQVTQMGQEVILRCVPISNHLYFYWYRQILGQKVEFLVSFYNNEISEKSEIFDDQFSVERPDGSNFTLKIRSTKLEDSAMYFCAFRGARGYTFGSGTRLTVV.

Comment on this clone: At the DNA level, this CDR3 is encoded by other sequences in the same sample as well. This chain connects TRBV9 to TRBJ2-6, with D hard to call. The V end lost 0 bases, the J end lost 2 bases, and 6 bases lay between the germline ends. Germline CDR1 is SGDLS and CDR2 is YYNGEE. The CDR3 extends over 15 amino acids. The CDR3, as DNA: TGTGCCAGCAGCGTAGTAGGGACTGGGGCCAACGTCCTGACTTTC. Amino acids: CASSVVGTGANVLTF.

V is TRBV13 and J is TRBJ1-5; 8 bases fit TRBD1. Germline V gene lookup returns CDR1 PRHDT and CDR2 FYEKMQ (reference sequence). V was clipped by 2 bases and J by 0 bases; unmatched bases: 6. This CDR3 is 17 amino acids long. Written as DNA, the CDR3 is TGTGCCAGCAGCTTAACGGGACAGGTACATAGCAATCAGCCCCAGCATTTT. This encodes CASSLTGQVHSNQPQHF.

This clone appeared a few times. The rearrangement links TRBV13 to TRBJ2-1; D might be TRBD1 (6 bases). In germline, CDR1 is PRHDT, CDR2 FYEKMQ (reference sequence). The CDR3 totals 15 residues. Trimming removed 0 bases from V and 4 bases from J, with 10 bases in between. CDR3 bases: TGTGCCAGCAGCTTAGGGGGGGCCTGGTACAATGAGCAGTTCTTC. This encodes CASSLGGAWYNEQFF.

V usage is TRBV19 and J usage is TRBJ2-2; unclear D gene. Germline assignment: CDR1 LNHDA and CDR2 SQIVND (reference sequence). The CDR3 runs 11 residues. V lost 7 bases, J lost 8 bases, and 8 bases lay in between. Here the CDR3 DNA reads TGTGCCAGTACCAATTTTGGGGAGCTGTTTTTT. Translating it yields CASTNFGELFF.

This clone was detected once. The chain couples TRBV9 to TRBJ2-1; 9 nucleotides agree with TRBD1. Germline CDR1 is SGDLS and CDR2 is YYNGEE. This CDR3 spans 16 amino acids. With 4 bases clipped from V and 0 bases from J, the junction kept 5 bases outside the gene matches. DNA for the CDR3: TGTGCCAGCAGCACCGGACAGGGGACCTCCTACAATGAGCAGTTCTTC. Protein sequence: CASSTGQGTSYNEQFF.

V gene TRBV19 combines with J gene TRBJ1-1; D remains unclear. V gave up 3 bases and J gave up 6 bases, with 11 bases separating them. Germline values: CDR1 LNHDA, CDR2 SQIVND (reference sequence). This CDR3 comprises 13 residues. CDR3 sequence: CASSIGIGSEAFF. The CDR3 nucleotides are TGTGCCAGTAGTATCGGAATTGGCTCTGAAGCTTTCTTT.

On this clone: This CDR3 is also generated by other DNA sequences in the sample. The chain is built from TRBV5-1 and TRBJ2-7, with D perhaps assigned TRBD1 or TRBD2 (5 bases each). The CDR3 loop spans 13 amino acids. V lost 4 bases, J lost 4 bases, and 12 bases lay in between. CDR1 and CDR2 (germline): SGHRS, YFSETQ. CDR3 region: CASSPQGEYEQYF. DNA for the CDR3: TGCGCCAGCAGCCCCCAAGGGGAGTACGAGCAGTACTTC. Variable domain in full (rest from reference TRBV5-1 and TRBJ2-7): KAGVTQTPRYLIKTRGQQVTLSCSPISGHRSVSWYQQTPGQGLQFLFEYFSETQRNKGNFPGRFSGRQFSNSRSEMNVSTLELGDSALYLCASSPQGEYEQYFGPGTRLTVT.

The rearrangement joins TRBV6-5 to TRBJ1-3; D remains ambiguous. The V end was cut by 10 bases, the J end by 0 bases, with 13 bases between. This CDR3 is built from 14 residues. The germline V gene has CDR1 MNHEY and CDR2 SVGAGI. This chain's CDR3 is CATVTGSSGNTIYF. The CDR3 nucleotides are TGTGCCACCGTGACTGGGAGCTCTGGAAACACCATATATTTT.

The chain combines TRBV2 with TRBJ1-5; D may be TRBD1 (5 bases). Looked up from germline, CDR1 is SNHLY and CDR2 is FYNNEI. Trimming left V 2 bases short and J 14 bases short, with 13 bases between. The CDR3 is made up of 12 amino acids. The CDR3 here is CASSEQGFWKHF. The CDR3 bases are TGTGCCAGCAGTGAACAGGGTTTCTGGAAGCATTTT.

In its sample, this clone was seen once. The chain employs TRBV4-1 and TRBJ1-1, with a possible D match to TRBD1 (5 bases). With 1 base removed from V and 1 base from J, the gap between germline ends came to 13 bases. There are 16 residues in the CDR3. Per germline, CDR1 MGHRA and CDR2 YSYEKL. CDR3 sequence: CASSQAMTGTNTEAFF. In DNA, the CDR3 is TGCGCCAGCAGCCAAGCCATGACGGGGACGAACACTGAAGCTTTCTTT.

The CDR3 reads CASSLPGGSRTEAFF. CDR3 sequence (DNA): TGTGCCAGCAGTTTGCCGGGAGGAAGCAGGACTGAAGCTTTCTTT. The chain is built from TRBV28 and TRBJ1-1; no clear D. Germline CDR1 is MDHEN and CDR2 is SYDVKM. The CDR3 has 15 residues. V lost 3 bases and J lost 5, with 16 bases in between.

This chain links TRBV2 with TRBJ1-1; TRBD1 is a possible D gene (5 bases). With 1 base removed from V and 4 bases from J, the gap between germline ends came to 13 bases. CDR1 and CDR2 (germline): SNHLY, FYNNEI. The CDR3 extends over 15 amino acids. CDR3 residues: CASSEGPRVGTEAFF. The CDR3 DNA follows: TGTGCCAGCAGTGAAGGACCCAGGGTGGGCACTGAAGCTTTCTTT.

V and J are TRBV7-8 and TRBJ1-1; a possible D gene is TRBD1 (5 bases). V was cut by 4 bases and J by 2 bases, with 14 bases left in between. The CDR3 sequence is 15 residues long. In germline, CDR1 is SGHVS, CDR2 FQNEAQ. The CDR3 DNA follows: TGTGCCAGCAGCTCACAGGCGGGCCTTAACACTGAAGCTTTCTTT. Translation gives CASSSQAGLNTEAFF.

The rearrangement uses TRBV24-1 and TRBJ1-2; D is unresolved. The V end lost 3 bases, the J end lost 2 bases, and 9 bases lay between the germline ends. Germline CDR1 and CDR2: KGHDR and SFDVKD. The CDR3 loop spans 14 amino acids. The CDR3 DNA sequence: TGTGCCACCAGTGATGTTAAAAGCAACTATGGCTACACCTTC. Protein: CATSDVKSNYGYTF.

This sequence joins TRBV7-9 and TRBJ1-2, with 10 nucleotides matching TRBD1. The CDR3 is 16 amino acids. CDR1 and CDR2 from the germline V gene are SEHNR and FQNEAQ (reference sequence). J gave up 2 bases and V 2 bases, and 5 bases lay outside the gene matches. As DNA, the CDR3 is TGTGCCAGCAGCTTAATATCGGACAGGGGGAACTATGGCTACACCTTC. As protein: CASSLISDRGNYGYTF. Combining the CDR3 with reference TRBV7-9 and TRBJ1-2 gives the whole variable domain DTGVSQNPRHKITKRGQNVTFRCDPISEHNRLYWYRQTLGQGPEFLTYFQNEAQLEKSRLLSDRFSAERPKGSFSTLEIQRTEQGDSAMYLCASSLISDRGNYGYTFGSGTRLTVV.

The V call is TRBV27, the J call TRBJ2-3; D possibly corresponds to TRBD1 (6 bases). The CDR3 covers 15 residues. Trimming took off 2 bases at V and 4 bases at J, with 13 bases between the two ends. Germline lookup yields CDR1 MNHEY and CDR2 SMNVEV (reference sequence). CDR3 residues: CASSLRGRTSDTQYF. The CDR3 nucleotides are TGTGCCAGCAGTTTAAGGGGGAGAACCTCAGATACGCAGTATTTT.

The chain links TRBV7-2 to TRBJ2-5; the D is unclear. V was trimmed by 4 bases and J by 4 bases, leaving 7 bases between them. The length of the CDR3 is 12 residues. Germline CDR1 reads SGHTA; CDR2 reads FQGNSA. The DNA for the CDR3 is TGTGCCAGCAGCTCCTTTCGAGAGACCCAGTACTTC. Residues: CASSSFRETQYF.